This entry lists 15 T cell receptor beta chains sequenced from one sample in a study of blood T cell repertoires in COVID-19. Profiled with immunoSEQ multiplex PCR; TCRdb holds only in-frame clones, not every one. The sample has some 350,000 clones; 90% to 95% are singletons. Sequencing input: peripheral blood. Receptor source: a young woman who had recovered from COVID-19.

This sequence joins TRBV7-2 and TRBJ2-1, with 7 bases matching TRBD2. The V gene's germline CDR1 is SGHTA and CDR2 FQGNSA. The CDR3 spans 15 residues. After removal of 5 bases from V and 9 bases from J, the junction contained 13 bases not matched to a gene. DNA of the CDR3: TGTGCCAGCAGCCCCGCGGGCGGGAGAACGAGTGAGCAGTTCTTC. Translation: CASSPAGGRTSEQFF.

The chain links TRBV9 to TRBJ2-5; D perhaps matches TRBD1 (6 bases). Germline loops: CDR1 SGDLS, CDR2 YYNGEE. This CDR3 is built from 14 residues. Trimming took off 2 bases at V and 2 bases at J, with 10 bases between the two ends. Here the CDR3 reads CASSVRDTQETQYF. CDR3 sequence (DNA): TGTGCCAGCAGCGTGAGGGACACACAAGAGACCCAGTACTTC. Full variable domain (rest looked up from reference TRBV9 and TRBJ2-5): DSGVTQTPKHLITATGQRVTLRCSPRSGDLSVYWYQQSLDQGLQFLIQYYNGEERAKGNILERFSAQQFPDLHSELNLSSLELGDSALYFCASSVRDTQETQYFGPGTRLLVL.

The rearrangement uses TRBV28 and TRBJ2-3; 8 bases are a match to TRBD1. Germline CDR1 is MDHEN and CDR2 is SYDVKM. There are 12 residues in the CDR3. V dropped 4 bases and J dropped 13; count of bases not matched to a gene: 7. As DNA, the CDR3 is TGTGCCAGCAGTTCGACAGGGGTCGGAAAGTATTTT. As protein: CASSSTGVGKYF. Supplemented by reference TRBV28 and TRBJ2-3, the full variable domain reads DVKVTQSSRYLVKRTGEKVFLECVQDMDHENMFWYRQDPGLGLRLIYFSYDVKMKEKGDIPEGYSVSREKKERFSLILESASTNQTSMYLCASSSTGVGKYFGPGTRLTVL.

This chain connects TRBV6-1 to TRBJ2-4, with D possibly TRBD2 on 5 matching bases. The CDR3 length is 14 residues. The V end was cut by 2 bases, the J end by 7 bases, with 12 bases between. Germline values: CDR1 MNHNS, CDR2 SASEGT. The CDR3: CASSERGRGNIQYF. As DNA, the CDR3 is TGTGCCAGCAGTGAAAGAGGCCGAGGGAACATTCAGTACTTC.

V and J are TRBV12-3 or TRBV12-4 and TRBJ1-1; no clear D gene. The CDR3 has 11 residues. Between the trimmed V and J ends, which lost 3 bases and 10 bases, there was a span of 9 bases. This CDR3 reads CASSFRSGAFF. The CDR3, as DNA: TGTGCCAGCAGTTTCCGGTCCGGAGCTTTCTTT.

The chain has TRBV4-1 and TRBJ2-1; TRBD2 is a possible D gene (5 bases). CDR1 and CDR2 (germline): MGHRA, YSYEKL. V lost 1 base, J lost 5 bases, and 12 bases lay in between. The CDR3 loop spans 15 amino acids. The DNA for the CDR3 is TGCGCCAGCAGCCAAGTTGCGAGAGGGAACAATGAGCAGTTCTTC. Residues: CASSQVARGNNEQFF.

This sequence joins TRBV5-6 and TRBJ2-7, with 12 bases that match TRBD2. CDR3 length equals 18 residues. Germline CDR1 and CDR2: SGHDT and YYEEEE. V gave up 4 bases and J gave up 3 bases; unmatched junction bases: 14. CDR3 sequence reads: CASSPFLAGGLALYEQYV. CDR3 sequence (DNA): TGTGCCAGCAGCCCCTTCCTAGCGGGAGGGCTAGCCCTCTACGAGCAGTACGTC.

This clone appeared once. The chain links TRBV27 to TRBJ2-3, with 8 bases matching TRBD2. Losses at the gene ends were 6 bases for V and 0 bases for J; bases not matched to a gene: 17. This CDR3 comprises 19 residues. Germline CDR1 MNHEY, CDR2 SMNVEV (reference sequence). Here the CDR3 DNA reads TGTGCCAGCAGCCGAACCCCCCCTACTCTAGCGGGTAGCACAGATACGCAGTATTTT. Translated, it gives CASSRTPPTLAGSTDTQYF.

This clone showed up many times. V usage is TRBV5-6 and J usage is TRBJ1-2; D remains unclear. This CDR3 region has 17 residues. The germline V gene has CDR1 SGHDT and CDR2 YYEEEE. Trimming pared 2 bases from V and 4 bases from J, leaving 21 bases between. The CDR3 loop is CASSLLFGPQGSYGYTF. CDR3 sequence (DNA): TGTGCCAGCAGCTTACTATTCGGGCCTCAAGGGAGCTATGGCTACACCTTC. Filled out from reference TRBV5-6 and TRBJ1-2, the complete variable domain reads DAGVTQSPTHLIKTRGQQVTLRCSPKSGHDTVSWYQQALGQGPQFIFQYYEEEERQRGNFPDRFSGHQFPNYSSELNVNALLLGDSALYLCASSLLFGPQGSYGYTFGSGTRLTVV.

Written as DNA, the CDR3 is TGTGCTAGTGGTTTGGTCGGGATTTCGTCAGATACGCAGTATTTT. It translates to CASGLVGISSDTQYF. The chain combines TRBV12-5 with TRBJ2-3, with a tentative D call TRBD2 (5 bases). V lost 0 bases to trimming and J lost 4 bases, with 11 bases between them. The CDR3 is 15 residues long. Germline values: CDR1 LGHNT, CDR2 FRNRAP. The full variable domain, completed using reference TRBV12-5 and TRBJ2-3, is DARVTQTPRHKVTEMGQEVTMRCQPILGHNTVFWYRQTMMQGLELLAYFRNRAPLDDSGMPKDRFSAEMPDATLATLKIQPSEPRDSAVYFCASGLVGISSDTQYFGPGTRLTVL.

This rearrangement joins TRBV28 to TRBJ1-6; 7 bases map to TRBD1. The CDR3 runs to 17 residues. Germline V gene lookup returns CDR1 MDHEN and CDR2 SYDVKM. V lost 6 bases and J lost 1; bases outside the gene matches: 9. This CDR3 is CASRRGQRLSYNSPLHF. CDR3 bases: TGTGCCAGCAGAAGGGGGCAGCGGCTTTCCTATAATTCACCCCTCCACTTT. The full variable domain, rest sourced from reference TRBV28 and TRBJ1-6, is DVKVTQSSRYLVKRTGEKVFLECVQDMDHENMFWYRQDPGLGLRLIYFSYDVKMKEKGDIPEGYSVSREKKERFSLILESASTNQTSMYLCASRRGQRLSYNSPLHFGNGTRLTVT.

The chain combines TRBV19 with TRBJ1-3; 9 bases fit TRBD1. V shed 7 bases and J 2 bases; nucleotides not matched to a gene: 6. Germline CDR1 and CDR2: LNHDA and SQIVND (reference sequence). This CDR3 is built from 15 residues. CDR3 amino acids: CASTRTGEAGNTIYF. In nucleotides, the CDR3 is TGTGCCAGTACGCGGACAGGGGAGGCTGGAAACACCATATATTTT. Looking up the rest from reference TRBV19 and TRBJ1-3 gives the full variable domain: DGGITQSPKYLFRKEGQNVTLSCEQNLNHDAMYWYRQDPGQGLRLIYYSQIVNDFQKGDIAEGYSVSREKKESFPLTVTSAQKNPTAFYLCASTRTGEAGNTIYFGEGSWLTVV.

The rearrangement joins TRBV7-7 to TRBJ2-1; TRBD2 matches 11 bases. The CDR3 runs 17 residues. Germline values: CDR1 SSHAT, CDR2 FNYEAQ (reference sequence). The V segment lost 0 bases and the J segment 4 bases; nucleotides outside the gene matches: 5. The CDR3 sequence: CASSLASSGGLYNEQFF. For the CDR3, the DNA is TGTGCCAGCAGCTTAGCGTCTAGCGGGGGGTTATACAATGAGCAGTTCTTC. The full variable domain, its missing parts supplied by reference TRBV7-7 and TRBJ2-1, is GAGVSQSPRYKVTKRGQDVTLRCDPISSHATLYWYQQALGQGPEFLTYFNYEAQPDKSGLPSDRFSAERPEGSISTLTIQRTEQRDSAMYRCASSLASSGGLYNEQFFGPGTRLTVL.

The chain joins TRBV5-6 to TRBJ2-7; 8 bases are shared with TRBD1. The CDR3 is 13 amino acids. Trimming took 4 bases from V and 11 from J; bases not matched to a gene: 11. The germline CDR1 and CDR2 sequences are SGHDT and YYEEEE. CDR3 sequence: CASSGGQGVGKYV. CDR3 sequence (DNA): TGTGCCAGCAGCGGCGGACAGGGTGTAGGTAAGTACGTC.

The rearrangement links TRBV24-1 to TRBJ1-1; D remains ambiguous. The V end was cut by 5 bases, the J end by 0 bases, with 9 bases between. CDR3 length equals 14 residues. The germline V gene encodes CDR1 KGHDR and CDR2 SFDVKD. The CDR3 bases are TGTGCCACCAGTGGTGGCCTTCTGAACACTGAAGCTTTCTTT. This gives the protein CATSGGLLNTEAFF.